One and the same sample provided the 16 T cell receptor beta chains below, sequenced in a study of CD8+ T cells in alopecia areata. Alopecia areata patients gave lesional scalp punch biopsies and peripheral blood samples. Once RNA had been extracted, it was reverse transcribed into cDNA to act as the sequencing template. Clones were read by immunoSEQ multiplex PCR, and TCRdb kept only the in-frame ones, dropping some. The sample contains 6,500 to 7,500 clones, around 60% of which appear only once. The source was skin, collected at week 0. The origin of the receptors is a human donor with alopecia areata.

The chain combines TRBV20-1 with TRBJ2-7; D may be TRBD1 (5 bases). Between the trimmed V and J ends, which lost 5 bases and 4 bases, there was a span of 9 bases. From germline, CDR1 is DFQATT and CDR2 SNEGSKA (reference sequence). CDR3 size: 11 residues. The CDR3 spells CSASAGYEQYF. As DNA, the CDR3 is TGCAGTGCTTCAGCAGGGTACGAGCAGTACTTC.

CDR3 protein: CASSQVPGSYNEQFF. In nucleotides, the CDR3 is TGTGCCAGCAGCCAAGTACCGGGATCCTACAATGAGCAGTTCTTC. V gene TRBV14 combines with J gene TRBJ2-1, with a tentative D call TRBD2 (5 bases). The V and J ends lost 1 base and 1 base respectively, with 8 bases between them. The CDR3 extends over 15 amino acids. CDR1 is SGHDN, CDR2 FVKESK, per germline.

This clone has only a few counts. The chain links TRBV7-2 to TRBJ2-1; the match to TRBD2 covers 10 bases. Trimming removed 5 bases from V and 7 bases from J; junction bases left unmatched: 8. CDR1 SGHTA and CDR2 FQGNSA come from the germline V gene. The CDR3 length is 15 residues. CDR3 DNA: TGTGCCAGCAGCCCAGGGGGTAGCGGGAGGAATGAGCAGTTCTTC. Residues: CASSPGGSGRNEQFF.

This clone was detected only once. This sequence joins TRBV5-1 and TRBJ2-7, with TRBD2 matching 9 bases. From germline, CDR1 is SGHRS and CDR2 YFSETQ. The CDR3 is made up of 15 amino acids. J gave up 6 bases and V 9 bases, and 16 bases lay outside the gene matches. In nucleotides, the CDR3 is TGCGCCACCCGGCGGGCTAGCGGGGTTGGCGGCGAGCAGTACTTC. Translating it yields CATRRASGVGGEQYF.

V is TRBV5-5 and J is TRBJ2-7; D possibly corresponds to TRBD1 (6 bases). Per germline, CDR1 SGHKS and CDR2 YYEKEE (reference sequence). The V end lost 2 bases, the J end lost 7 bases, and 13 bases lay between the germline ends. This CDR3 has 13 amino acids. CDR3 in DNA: TGTGCCAGCAGCTTCTCACAGGGAGCGGAGCAGTACTTC. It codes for CASSFSQGAEQYF.

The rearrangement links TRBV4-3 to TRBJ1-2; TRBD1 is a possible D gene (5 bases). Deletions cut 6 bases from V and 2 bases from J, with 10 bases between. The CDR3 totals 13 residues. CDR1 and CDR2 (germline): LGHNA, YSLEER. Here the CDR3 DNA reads TGCGCCAGCAGAGGGACGGCAAACTATGGCTACACCTTC. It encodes CASRGTANYGYTF.

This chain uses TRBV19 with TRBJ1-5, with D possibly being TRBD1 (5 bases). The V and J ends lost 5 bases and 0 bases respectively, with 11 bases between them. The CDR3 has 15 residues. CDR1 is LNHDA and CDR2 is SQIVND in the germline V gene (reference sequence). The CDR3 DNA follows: TGTGCCAGTAGTTTAACAGGTTATAGCAATCAGCCCCAGCATTTT. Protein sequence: CASSLTGYSNQPQHF.

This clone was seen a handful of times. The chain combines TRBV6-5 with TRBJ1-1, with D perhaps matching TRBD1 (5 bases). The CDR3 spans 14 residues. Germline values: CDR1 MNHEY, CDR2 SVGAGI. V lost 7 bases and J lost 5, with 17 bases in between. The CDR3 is CASNSPGGSTEAFF. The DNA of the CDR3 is TGTGCCAGCAACAGCCCGGGGGGGTCGACTGAAGCTTTCTTT.

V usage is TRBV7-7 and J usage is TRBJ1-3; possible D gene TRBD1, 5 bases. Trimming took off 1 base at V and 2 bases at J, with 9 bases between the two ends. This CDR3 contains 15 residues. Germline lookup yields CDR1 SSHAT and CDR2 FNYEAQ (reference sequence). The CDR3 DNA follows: TGTGCCAGCAGCTTAGGCCCGGGGGCTGGAAACACCATATATTTT. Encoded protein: CASSLGPGAGNTIYF.

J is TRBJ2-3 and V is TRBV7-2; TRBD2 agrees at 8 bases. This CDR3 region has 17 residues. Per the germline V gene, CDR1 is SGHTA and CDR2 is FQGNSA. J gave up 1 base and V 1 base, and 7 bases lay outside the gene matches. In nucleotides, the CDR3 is TGTGCCAGCAGCTTAGAACGTTGGCGGGGGGGCACAGATACGCAGTATTTT. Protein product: CASSLERWRGGTDTQYF.

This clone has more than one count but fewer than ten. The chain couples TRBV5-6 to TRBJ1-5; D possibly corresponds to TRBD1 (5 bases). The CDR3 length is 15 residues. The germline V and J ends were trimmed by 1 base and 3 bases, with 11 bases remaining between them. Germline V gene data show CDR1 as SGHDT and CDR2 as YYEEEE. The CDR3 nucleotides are TGTGCCAGCAGCTTGCGGGGGGGTACCAATCAGCCCCAGCATTTT. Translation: CASSLRGGTNQPQHF. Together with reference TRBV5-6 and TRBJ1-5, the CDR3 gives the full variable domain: DAGVTQSPTHLIKTRGQQVTLRCSPKSGHDTVSWYQQALGQGPQFIFQYYEEEERQRGNFPDRFSGHQFPNYSSELNVNALLLGDSALYLCASSLRGGTNQPQHFGDGTRLSIL.

In DNA form, the CDR3 reads TGTGCCAGCAGCCCGGGACGGGGCGCGGAGCAGTACTTC. It encodes CASSPGRGAEQYF. This chain links TRBV5-6 with TRBJ2-7; the D gene could be TRBD1 or TRBD2 (5 bases each). Germline CDR1 is SGHDT and CDR2 is YYEEEE. The V end was cut by 4 bases, the J end by 7 bases, with 15 bases between. CDR3 length: 13 residues.

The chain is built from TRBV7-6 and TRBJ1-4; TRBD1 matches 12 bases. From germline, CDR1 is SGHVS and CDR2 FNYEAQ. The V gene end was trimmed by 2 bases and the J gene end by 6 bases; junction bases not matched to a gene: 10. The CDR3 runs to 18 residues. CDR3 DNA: TGTGCCAGCAGCTTAACGGGGACAGGGGGCAGCGGATATGAAAAACTGTTTTTT. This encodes CASSLTGTGGSGYEKLFF.

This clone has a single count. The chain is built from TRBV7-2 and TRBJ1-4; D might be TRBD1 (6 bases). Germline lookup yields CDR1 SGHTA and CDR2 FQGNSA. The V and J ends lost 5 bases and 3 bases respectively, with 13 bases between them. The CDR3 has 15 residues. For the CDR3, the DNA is TGTGCCAGCAGCCTCGAACAGGGATCTAATGAAAAACTGTTTTTT. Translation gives CASSLEQGSNEKLFF.

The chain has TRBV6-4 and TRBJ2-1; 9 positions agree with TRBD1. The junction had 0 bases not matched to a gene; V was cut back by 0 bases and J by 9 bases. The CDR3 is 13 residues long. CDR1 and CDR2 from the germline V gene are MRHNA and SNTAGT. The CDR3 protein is CASSDSDRGEQFF. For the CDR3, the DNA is TGTGCCAGCAGTGACTCGGACAGGGGTGAGCAGTTCTTC.

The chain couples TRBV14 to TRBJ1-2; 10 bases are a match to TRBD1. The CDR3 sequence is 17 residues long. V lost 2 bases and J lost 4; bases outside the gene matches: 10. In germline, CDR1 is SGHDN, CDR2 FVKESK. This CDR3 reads CASSQTTGGHSGYGYTF. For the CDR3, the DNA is TGTGCCAGCAGCCAAACGACAGGGGGCCACAGTGGCTATGGCTACACCTTC.